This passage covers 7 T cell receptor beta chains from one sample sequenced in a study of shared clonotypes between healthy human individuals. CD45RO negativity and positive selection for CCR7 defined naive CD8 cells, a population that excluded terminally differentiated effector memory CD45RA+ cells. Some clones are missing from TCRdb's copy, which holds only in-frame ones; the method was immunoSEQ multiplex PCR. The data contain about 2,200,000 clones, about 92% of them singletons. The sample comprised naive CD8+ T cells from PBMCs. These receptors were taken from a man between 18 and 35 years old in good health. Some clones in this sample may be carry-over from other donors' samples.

The CDR3 coding sequence is TGTGCCAGCAGCGGCGGGAGGGGTACGCAGTATTTT. Amino acids: CASSGGRGTQYF. The chain combines TRBV13 with TRBJ2-3; 9 bases are shared with TRBD2. V shed 5 bases and J 8 bases; nucleotides not matched to a gene: 2. The CDR3 spans 12 residues. Germline CDR1 is PRHDT and CDR2 is FYEKMQ (reference sequence).

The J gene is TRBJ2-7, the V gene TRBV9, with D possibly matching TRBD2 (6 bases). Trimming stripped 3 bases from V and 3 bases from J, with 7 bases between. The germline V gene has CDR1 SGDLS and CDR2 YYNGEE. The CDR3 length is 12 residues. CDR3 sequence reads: CASSAGDYEQYF. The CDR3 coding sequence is TGTGCCAGCAGCGCGGGGGACTACGAGCAGTACTTC.

This chain's CDR3 is CASSQDTAASTDTQYF. The CDR3, as DNA: TGCGCCAGCAGCCAAGATACGGCGGCTAGCACAGATACGCAGTATTTT. The V call is TRBV4-1, the J call TRBJ2-3; no reliable D call. This CDR3 has 16 amino acids. Germline V gene data show CDR1 as MGHRA and CDR2 as YSYEKL. The V end was cut by 0 bases, the J end by 0 bases, with 10 bases between.

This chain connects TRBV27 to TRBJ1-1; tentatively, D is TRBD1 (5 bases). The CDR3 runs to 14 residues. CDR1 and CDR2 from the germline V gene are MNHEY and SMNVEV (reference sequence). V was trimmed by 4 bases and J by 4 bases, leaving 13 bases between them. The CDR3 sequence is CASSWGPEGTEAFF. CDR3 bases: TGTGCCAGCAGTTGGGGCCCGGAGGGCACTGAAGCTTTCTTT.

CDR3 residues: CASKSSLATDTQYF. DNA for the CDR3: TGTGCCAGCAAATCTAGTCTTGCCACAGATACGCAGTATTTT. V and J are TRBV9 and TRBJ2-3; D is unclear. The ends were cut back, 6 bases at V and 2 bases at J, with 13 bases in the middle. The CDR3 is 14 amino acids. Germline CDR1 and CDR2: SGDLS and YYNGEE.

The CDR3 nucleotides are TGCAGCGTACCCGGGTTGGGCACTGAAGCTTTCTTT. Amino acids: CSVPGLGTEAFF. This chain joins TRBV29-1 and TRBJ1-1; unclear D gene. Germline-derived CDR1 and CDR2 are SQVTM and ANQGSEA. V lost 6 bases and J lost 4, with 12 bases in between. The CDR3 has 12 amino acids. Using reference TRBV29-1 and TRBJ1-1 for the parts outside the CDR3, the full variable domain is SAVISQKPSRDICQRGTSLTIQCQVDSQVTMMFWYRQQPGQSLTLIATANQGSEATYESGFVIDKFPISRPNLTFSTLTVSNMSPEDSSIYLCSVPGLGTEAFFGQGTRLTVV.

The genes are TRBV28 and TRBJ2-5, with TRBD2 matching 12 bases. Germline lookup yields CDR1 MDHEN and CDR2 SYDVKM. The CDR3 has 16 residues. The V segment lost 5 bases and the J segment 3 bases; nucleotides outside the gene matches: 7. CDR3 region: CASSPPWTSGEETQYF. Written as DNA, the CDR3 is TGTGCCAGCAGTCCCCCCTGGACTAGCGGGGAAGAGACCCAGTACTTC.